This T cell receptor (beta chain) was obtained from a study of radiation and T cells in renal cell carcinoma. About the research overall: Nephrectomy followed 15 Gy stereotactic body radiation by 4 weeks. Study observations and caveats: Top tumor clonotypes rose in blood 2 weeks post-radiation, then contracted.

With V trimmed by 2 bases and J by 7 bases, 1 base remained unmatched. From germline, CDR1 is SGHKS and CDR2 YYEKEE (reference sequence). The CDR3 spans 14 residues. The sample's time point: baseline pretreatment blood. The treatment denotes: 15 Gy SBRT to primary tumor, nephrectomy 4 weeks later. Only in-frame clones appear in the TCRdb table, and some are missing; sequencing was by immunoSEQ multiplex PCR. The data contain approximately 110,000 clones, about four fifths of them seen just once; the ten biggest clones take up 2.5% to 3.5%. As concerns this clone: No antigen is known for it.

The J gene is TRBJ1-4, the V gene TRBV5-5; 11 bases fit TRBD1. The sequence came from a woman in her sixties or seventies with renal cell carcinoma. The material sequenced was blood, taken from a patient whose treatment included radiotherapy and nephrectomy. As DNA, the CDR3 is TGTGCCAGCAGCTTTGGACAGGGGGCTGAAAAACTGTTTTTT. It encodes CASSFGQGAEKLFF. Combining the CDR3 with reference TRBV5-5 and TRBJ1-4 gives the whole variable domain DAGVTQSPTHLIKTRGQQVTLRCSPISGHKSVSWYQQVLGQGPQFIFQYYEKEERGRGNFPDRFSARQFPNYSSELNVNALLLGDSALYLCASSFGQGAEKLFFGSGTQLSVL.